These 21 T cell receptor beta chains came from one sample sequenced in a study of CD8 T cell repertoires and HIV-1 epitope variants. Produced via immunoSEQ multiplex PCR; TCRdb's table is partial and in-frame only. The sample holds 90,000 or so clones, 74% seen once. Input material: uncultured baseline CD8+ T cells from peripheral blood mononuclear cells (PBMCs). All receptors derive from a male donor with HIV.

J is TRBJ1-2 and V is TRBV29-1; D unclear. V dropped 3 bases and J dropped 8 bases, with 10 bases sitting between them. Germline V gives CDR1 SQVTM, CDR2 ANQGSEA. This CDR3 is built from 11 residues. The chain's CDR3 is CSVEDFGGYTF. CDR3 nucleotide sequence: TGCAGCGTTGAGGACTTTGGGGGCTACACCTTC.

J is TRBJ1-2 and V is TRBV7-2; D may be TRBD1 (5 bases). CDR3 length equals 14 residues. Germline V lookup: CDR1 SGHTA, CDR2 FQGNSA. Trimming pared 1 base from V and 5 bases from J, leaving 11 bases between. The DNA of the CDR3 is TGTGCCAGCAGCTTAGTAGTCAGGGATTATGGCTACACCTTC. This gives the protein CASSLVVRDYGYTF.

The rearrangement joins TRBV28 to TRBJ1-1; the D is unclear. Germline assignment: CDR1 MDHEN and CDR2 SYDVKM. This CDR3 has 12 residues. V dropped 6 bases and J dropped 4 bases, with 9 bases sitting between them. The CDR3 nucleotides read TGTGCCAGCAGACTGCTTGGCACTGAAGCTTTCTTT. Its translation is CASRLLGTEAFF.

This chain links TRBV28 with TRBJ1-5; D might be TRBD1 (5 bases). Between the trimmed V and J ends, which lost 5 bases and 3 bases, there was a span of 17 bases. Germline-derived CDR1 and CDR2 are MDHEN and SYDVKM. This CDR3 spans 16 amino acids. In nucleotides, the CDR3 is TGTGCCAGCAGTCCACACCTTGCAGGGACCAATCAGCCCCAGCATTTT. Amino acid sequence: CASSPHLAGTNQPQHF.

The chain carries TRBV5-1 and TRBJ2-1, with TRBD2 matching over 10 bases. The V segment lost 4 bases and the J segment 4 bases; nucleotides outside the gene matches: 8. CDR1 is SGHRS and CDR2 is YFSETQ in the germline V gene. CDR3 length: 16 amino acids. The CDR3 DNA sequence: TGCGCCAGCAGCCAGGGACTAGCGTTAGGGTACAATGAGCAGTTCTTC. As protein: CASSQGLALGYNEQFF.

The J gene is TRBJ2-1, the V gene TRBV27; no definite D call. The germline V gene encodes CDR1 MNHEY and CDR2 SMNVEV (reference sequence). V lost 6 bases and J 7 bases, leaving 7 bases between the germline ends. This CDR3 is 11 amino acids long. Here the CDR3 DNA reads TGTGCCAGCAGGGAACGAAATGAGCAGTTCTTC. As protein: CASRERNEQFF.

The J gene is TRBJ1-2, the V gene TRBV7-9; D call uncertain. CDR1 and CDR2 from the germline V gene are SEHNR and FQNEAQ (reference sequence). Trimming removed 8 bases from V and 1 base from J, with 8 bases in between. This CDR3 region has 12 residues. In DNA, the CDR3 is TGTGCCAGCTCAAAGGATAACTATGGCTACACCTTC. Translation gives CASSKDNYGYTF.

This clone was counted a few times. The genes are TRBV2 and TRBJ2-7, with D unresolved. Looked up from germline, CDR1 is SNHLY and CDR2 is FYNNEI. This CDR3 contains 12 residues. The V gene lost 7 bases and the J gene lost 2 bases, with 9 bases spanning the gap. CDR3 in amino acids: CASTASTYEQYF. The CDR3 bases are TGTGCCAGCACGGCCAGCACCTACGAGCAGTACTTC.

This clone appeared a few times. The chain is built from TRBV19 and TRBJ1-4, with D possibly matching TRBD1 (5 bases). The CDR3 is 16 residues long. V was shortened by 6 bases and J by 6 bases, with 20 bases between the two germline ends. Germline CDR1 is LNHDA and CDR2 is SQIVND (reference sequence). The CDR3 reads CASSAHLGAGDEKLFF. The CDR3 bases are TGTGCCAGTAGCGCCCATTTAGGGGCCGGTGATGAAAAACTGTTTTTT. Variable domain in full (rest from reference TRBV19 and TRBJ1-4): DGGITQSPKYLFRKEGQNVTLSCEQNLNHDAMYWYRQDPGQGLRLIYYSQIVNDFQKGDIAEGYSVSREKKESFPLTVTSAQKNPTAFYLCASSAHLGAGDEKLFFGSGTQLSVL.

J is TRBJ2-2 and V is TRBV10-1, with D possibly being TRBD2 (5 bases). The CDR3 extends over 13 amino acids. CDR1 is WNHNN, CDR2 SYGVQD, per germline (reference sequence). The V gene lost 0 bases and the J gene lost 7 bases, with 6 bases spanning the gap. The CDR3 reads CASSESGVGELFF. In DNA, the CDR3 is TGCGCCAGCAGTGAGTCCGGGGTCGGGGAGCTGTTTTTT.

This chain uses TRBV9 with TRBJ2-1; 9 nucleotides align to TRBD1. CDR1 and CDR2 (germline): SGDLS, YYNGEE. Losses at the gene ends were 3 bases for V and 10 bases for J; bases not matched to a gene: 5. CDR3 length: 13 residues. CDR3 nucleotide sequence: TGTGCCAGCAGCGCCGGGACAGGGCAAGAGCAGTTCTTC. This translates into CASSAGTGQEQFF.

This clone was counted ten times or more. DNA of the CDR3: TGCAGCGCAAACGGTCAGGGAGAGACCCAGTACTTC. Translating gives CSANGQGETQYF. This chain joins TRBV29-1 and TRBJ2-5, with a weak D call TRBD1 (5 bases). The CDR3 covers 12 residues. Trimming took 7 bases from V and 4 from J, leaving 13 bases between them. Germline-derived CDR1 and CDR2 are SQVTM and ANQGSEA.

The chain uses TRBV6-1 and TRBJ2-7, with TRBD1 as a possible D gene (6 bases). The CDR3 length is 14 residues. V was clipped by 8 bases and J by 3 bases, with 17 bases between them. Germline V gene sequence: CDR1 MNHNS, CDR2 SASEGT. The CDR3 nucleotides are TGTGCCAGCTGGGGACAATTAAAAAGCTACGAGCAGTACTTC. Its protein is CASWGQLKSYEQYF.

The chain carries TRBV27 and TRBJ2-7; tentatively, D is TRBD1 (5 bases). Germline V CDR1 and CDR2: MNHEY, SMNVEV (reference sequence). This CDR3 has 13 amino acids. V was cut by 8 bases and J by 3 bases, with 14 bases left in between. Here the CDR3 reads CASGFRQGYEQYF. In nucleotides, the CDR3 is TGTGCCAGCGGGTTTAGGCAGGGCTACGAGCAGTACTTC.

This clone has just a few counts. The rearrangement uses TRBV25-1 and TRBJ1-1; D call uncertain. The CDR3 contains 14 residues. Trimming took 4 bases from V and 1 from J, leaving 10 bases between them. Germline V gives CDR1 MGHDK, CDR2 SYGVNS. CDR3 region: CASSVTGGNTEAFF. The CDR3 bases are TGTGCCAGCAGTGTCACGGGAGGGAACACTGAAGCTTTCTTT.

The chain combines TRBV28 with TRBJ1-1; a possible D gene is TRBD1 (5 bases). Trimming shortened V by 4 bases and J by 1 base, and 10 bases separated the two germline ends. CDR1 and CDR2 (germline): MDHEN, SYDVKM. The CDR3 length is 14 residues. The CDR3 reads CASSSDTGNTEAFF. The CDR3 DNA reads TGTGCCAGCAGTTCGGACACCGGGAACACTGAAGCTTTCTTT.

The CDR3 loop reads CASSGQYTGELFF. CDR3 in DNA: TGTGCCAGCAGTGGCCAGTACACCGGGGAGCTGTTTTTT. The chain has TRBV6-4 and TRBJ2-2; D not resolved. This CDR3 comprises 13 residues. The ends were cut back, 4 bases at V and 3 bases at J, with 6 bases in the middle. Germline CDR1 MRHNA, CDR2 SNTAGT.

The gene calls are TRBV6-5 and TRBJ2-7; TRBD2 might be the D (6 bases). CDR1 MNHEY and CDR2 SVGAGI come from the germline V gene. V lost 4 bases and J 3 bases, leaving 13 bases between the germline ends. This CDR3 contains 14 residues. The CDR3 region has the DNA TGTGCCAGCAGTTTCGCTACGGGAGACTACGAGCAGTACTTC. This codes for CASSFATGDYEQYF.

The chain is built from TRBV19 and TRBJ2-7; TRBD1 aligns across 7 bases. V lost 6 bases to trimming and J lost 3 bases; unmatched junction nucleotides: 11. The germline gives CDR1 LNHDA, CDR2 SQIVND (reference sequence). The CDR3 contains 15 residues. CDR3 sequence (DNA): TGTGCCAGTAGAGGTCAGGGGGAAACTTTCTACGAGCAGTACTTC. This codes for CASRGQGETFYEQYF.

The genes are TRBV19 and TRBJ2-5; D uncertain. The CDR3 runs 17 residues. Trimming removed 2 bases from V and 2 bases from J, with 18 bases in between. CDR1 and CDR2 from the germline V gene are LNHDA and SQIVND (reference sequence). CDR3 sequence reads: CASSIPHSNDGQETQYF. Written as DNA, the CDR3 is TGTGCCAGTAGTATACCCCATTCGAACGACGGACAAGAGACCCAGTACTTC.

CDR3 in amino acids: CASSRRRYRQGVAKNIQYF. DNA for the CDR3: TGCGCCAGCAGCCGAAGACGGTATCGACAGGGGGTAGCCAAAAACATTCAGTACTTC. The chain couples TRBV23-1 to TRBJ2-4; 9 bases are a match to TRBD1. TRBV23-1 is flagged as an ORF with uncertain function. The CDR3 loop spans 19 amino acids. Trimming cost V 6 bases and J 0 bases; bases outside gene matches: 15.